The subject of this entry is one TCR beta chain. Its specificity is not known. This record comes from a study of T cell responses to AZD1222 COVID-19 vaccine. The germline V gene has CDR1 SGDLS and CDR2 YYNGEE. J lost 1 base, V lost 7 bases, and 9 bases had no gene match. The CDR3 has 15 amino acids. TCRdb's copy holds only in-frame clones and misses some; the assay was immunoSEQ multiplex PCR. Among 100,000 to 150,000 clones listed, roughly 92% were seen once. The study's findings and limits: Mapped onto spike, vaccine-associated CD4 TCRs spanned it and were dominant at 160-218 and 743-854.

This TCR derives from an adult in good health. The V call is TRBV9, the J call TRBJ2-5; 8 positions match TRBD2. The sample consisted of peripheral blood, taken on day 0 of AZD1222 vaccination. The CDR3 spells CASSHGGGVQETQYF. The CDR3 DNA is TGTGCCAGCTCCCACGGGGGGGGAGTCCAAGAGACCCAGTACTTC.